The 25 T cell receptor beta chains below were found in one sample sequenced in a study of cytotoxic CD8 clonotypes in ibrutinib-treated CLL. Libraries were prepared by immunoSEQ multiplex PCR; TCRdb keeps only in-frame clonotypes and omits some of them. The table shows approximately 50,000 clones, with 50% to 70% occurring only once. The sequences come from PBMCs, collected at disease progression, from a patient treated with ibrutinib. The receptors were sampled from a human donor with chronic lymphocytic leukemia.

This clone was counted between two and nine times. The chain employs TRBV15 and TRBJ2-2, with D possibly being TRBD1 (5 bases). CDR3 length equals 15 residues. Per germline, CDR1 LNHNV and CDR2 YYDKDF (reference sequence). The ends were cut back, 0 bases at V and 6 bases at J, with 11 bases in the middle. CDR3 nucleotide sequence: TGTGCCACCAGCAGAGATTCAGGGTTGGCCGGGGAGCTGTTTTTT. It encodes CATSRDSGLAGELFF. Supplemented by reference TRBV15 and TRBJ2-2, the full variable domain reads DAMVIQNPRYQVTQFGKPVTLSCSQTLNHNVMYWYQQKSSQAPKLLFHYYDKDFNNEADTPDNFQSRRPNTSFCFLDIRSPGLGDTAMYLCATSRDSGLAGELFFGEGSRLTVL.

This clone has more than one count but fewer than ten. The chain couples TRBV28 to TRBJ1-1; tentative D call: TRBD1 (6 bases). This CDR3 is built from 13 residues. Germline assignment: CDR1 MDHEN and CDR2 SYDVKM. V shed 5 bases and J shed 1 base, with 8 bases lying between them. The CDR3 reads CASSGQWNTEAFF. The CDR3 region has the DNA TGTGCCAGCAGTGGACAGTGGAACACTGAAGCTTTCTTT.

The J gene is TRBJ1-1, the V gene TRBV21-1. TRBV21-1 is a known pseudogene. The CDR3 length is 11 residues. The CDR3 region is CASTTRDQAFF. The CDR3 coding sequence is TGTGCCAGCACCACCCGGGACCAAGCTTTCTTT.

This clone was observed a handful of times. This chain joins TRBV18 and TRBJ1-2; possibly TRBD1 for D (5 bases). The CDR3 has 13 residues. Trimming removed 3 bases from V and 3 bases from J, with 8 bases in between. In germline, CDR1 is KGHSH, CDR2 LQKENI. In DNA, the CDR3 is TGTGCCAGCTCACCGGACACATACTATGGCTACACCTTC. Translation: CASSPDTYYGYTF.

DNA for the CDR3: TGTGCCAGCACTGGACTAGCGGGGGGACCCCAAGAGACCCAGTACTTC. Translation: CASTGLAGGPQETQYF. The genes are TRBV5-6 and TRBJ2-5; 14 bases agree with TRBD2. The CDR3 is made up of 16 amino acids. Per the germline V gene, CDR1 is SGHDT and CDR2 is YYEEEE. V lost 6 bases and J lost 1; bases outside the gene matches: 5.

This clone was recorded only once. The chain has TRBV6-1 and TRBJ1-6; 9 positions agree with TRBD1. Per germline, CDR1 MNHNS and CDR2 SASEGT. The junction had 8 bases not matched to a gene; V was cut back by 2 bases and J by 6 bases. There are 17 residues in the CDR3. CDR3 nucleotides: TGTGCCAGCAGTGAAACTTACCGGGACAGGGTTAATTCACCCCTCCACTTT. Translation: CASSETYRDRVNSPLHF.

V usage is TRBV5-4 and J usage is TRBJ2-2, with 8 bases matching TRBD1. J was trimmed by 1 base and V by 5 bases; bases with no gene match: 4. Germline lookup yields CDR1 SGHNT and CDR2 YYREEE (reference sequence). This CDR3 has 15 amino acids. The CDR3 region is CASRQGGGNTGELFF. In nucleotides, the CDR3 is TGTGCCAGCAGACAGGGGGGAGGGAACACCGGGGAGCTGTTTTTT.

The rearrangement links TRBV30 to TRBJ1-1, with D possibly TRBD1 on 6 matching bases. CDR1 and CDR2 (germline): GTSNPN, SVGIG (reference sequence). V was shortened by 1 base and J by 2 bases, with 17 bases between the two germline ends. The length of the CDR3 is 16 residues. The CDR3 nucleotides are TGTGCCTGGAGTGGGGGACTAACAGGGCGCAACACTGAAGCTTTCTTT. Its translation: CAWSGGLTGRNTEAFF.

V and J are TRBV6-5 and TRBJ2-7, with D perhaps TRBD1 or TRBD2 (6 bases each). The CDR3 covers 15 residues. V shed 0 bases and J shed 6 bases, with 15 bases lying between them. Germline CDR1 MNHEY, CDR2 SVGAGI. The CDR3 DNA is TGTGCCAGCAGTTACTCGATGGGGGGCACTCTCGAGCAGTACTTC. It yields the protein CASSYSMGGTLEQYF.

The chain combines TRBV5-1 with TRBJ2-2, with D possibly TRBD1 on 6 matching bases. V was pared by 5 bases and J by 6 bases, with 14 bases between. There are 14 residues in the CDR3. The germline gives CDR1 SGHRS, CDR2 YFSETQ. The CDR3 spells CASSRTEYSGELFF. The CDR3 region has the DNA TGCGCCAGCAGTAGGACAGAGTATTCCGGGGAGCTGTTTTTT. Supplemented by reference TRBV5-1 and TRBJ2-2, the full variable domain reads KAGVTQTPRYLIKTRGQQVTLSCSPISGHRSVSWYQQTPGQGLQFLFEYFSETQRNKGNFPGRFSGRQFSNSRSEMNVSTLELGDSALYLCASSRTEYSGELFFGEGSRLTVL.

This clone turned up a few times. The chain links TRBV7-6 to TRBJ2-6, with unresolved D. V lost 7 bases, J lost 0 bases, and 10 bases lay in between. Germline loops: CDR1 SGHVS, CDR2 FNYEAQ. This CDR3 has 15 amino acids. Written as DNA, the CDR3 is TGTGCCAGCAACACCGAGAGCTCTGGGGCCAACGTCCTGACTTTC. This gives the protein CASNTESSGANVLTF.

The chain joins TRBV4-3 to TRBJ2-5; 10 bases map to TRBD1. CDR1 and CDR2 from the germline V gene are LGHNA and YSLEER. The CDR3 is made up of 16 amino acids. V shed 4 bases, J shed 2 bases, and the junction held 7 bases outside the gene matches. The DNA of the CDR3 is TGCGCCAGCAGCCCCGGGGACAGGGGAATTCAAGAGACCCAGTACTTC. It specifies CASSPGDRGIQETQYF.

The CDR3 DNA follows: TGTGCCAGCAGTTACTCGTTTTTGGGGAATTCACCCCTCCACTTT. It specifies CASSYSFLGNSPLHF. The genes are TRBV6-5 and TRBJ1-6; no definite D call. The CDR3 loop spans 15 amino acids. Germline V CDR1 and CDR2: MNHEY, SVGAGI. Trimming left V 0 bases short and J 7 bases short, with 10 bases between.

The V and J genes are TRBV7-9 and TRBJ2-2, with TRBD1 as a possible D gene (5 bases). The V gene lost 1 base and the J gene lost 2 bases, with 8 bases spanning the gap. Germline CDR1 SEHNR, CDR2 FQNEAQ (reference sequence). The CDR3 totals 15 residues. The CDR3 sequence is CASSLGRDNTGELFF. The CDR3 DNA is TGTGCCAGCAGCTTAGGCAGGGATAACACCGGGGAGCTGTTTTTT.

The chain recombines TRBV4-2 with TRBJ1-1, with D perhaps TRBD1 (5 bases). Trimming cost V 1 base and J 3 bases, with 18 bases left between them. The CDR3 totals 17 residues. CDR1 and CDR2 (germline): LGHNA, YNFKEQ. The CDR3 nucleotides are TGTGCCAGCAGCCAAGTTATGCACGGACAATTGTACACTGAAGCTTTCTTT. This translates into CASSQVMHGQLYTEAFF.

The rearrangement links TRBV7-2 to TRBJ2-3; TRBD1 agrees at 7 bases. CDR3 length: 15 residues. The J segment lost 1 base and the V segment lost 4 bases, leaving 5 bases of the junction unmatched. CDR1 and CDR2 from the germline V gene are SGHTA and FQGNSA. The CDR3 sequence is CASSSDRRRTDTQYF. In nucleotides, the CDR3 is TGTGCCAGCAGCTCGGACAGGCGCCGCACAGATACGCAGTATTTT.

In this sample, this clone turned up a few times. The chain recombines TRBV7-9 with TRBJ2-1; the D gene is possibly TRBD1 (5 bases). Per germline, CDR1 SEHNR and CDR2 FQNEAQ (reference sequence). The CDR3 runs 13 residues. V shed 6 bases and J shed 4 bases, with 10 bases lying between them. CDR3 sequence: CASRPDSYNEQFF. DNA of the CDR3: TGTGCCAGCAGACCAGACAGTTACAATGAGCAGTTCTTC.

The V gene is TRBV25-1, the J gene TRBJ2-3, with 13 bases that match TRBD2. V lost 6 bases, J lost 3 bases, and 6 bases stayed unmatched. This CDR3 is built from 16 residues. Germline V gives CDR1 MGHDK, CDR2 SYGVNS. CDR3 DNA: TGTGCCAGCAGCGACGGGACTAGCGGGAAGACAGATACGCAGTATTTT. Translating gives CASSDGTSGKTDTQYF.

This sequence joins TRBV6-5 and TRBJ2-7; D is possibly TRBD1 (6 bases). The V and J ends lost 2 bases and 3 bases respectively, with 14 bases between them. Germline loops: CDR1 MNHEY, CDR2 SVGAGI. The CDR3 sequence is 15 residues long. The CDR3 sequence: CASSYNTGNRYEQYF. DNA for the CDR3: TGTGCCAGCAGTTACAATACAGGGAATCGCTACGAGCAGTACTTC.

In its sample, this clone was seen once. The chain combines TRBV18 with TRBJ1-1; possible D gene TRBD1, 5 bases. Trimming took off 5 bases at V and 2 bases at J, with 12 bases between the two ends. The CDR3 totals 14 residues. The V gene's germline CDR1 is KGHSH and CDR2 LQKENI. The CDR3 DNA follows: TGTGCCAGCTCAGCGGACGGGGGAAACACTGAAGCTTTCTTT. This translates into CASSADGGNTEAFF.

The V call is TRBV30, the J call TRBJ1-2; tentatively, D is TRBD1 (5 bases). The CDR3 contains 13 residues. Germline loops: CDR1 GTSNPN, CDR2 SVGIG (reference sequence). Trimming removed 1 base at V and 2 bases at J, with 8 bases between. CDR3 coding DNA: TGTGCCTGGAGTGGGACACGGAACTATGGCTACACCTTC. Translating gives CAWSGTRNYGYTF.

The rearrangement uses TRBV19 and TRBJ1-2; weak D call: TRBD1 (5 bases). CDR3 size: 14 residues. The V gene lost 4 bases and the J gene lost 8 bases, with 17 bases spanning the gap. CDR1 is LNHDA, CDR2 SQIVND, per germline (reference sequence). The CDR3, as DNA: TGTGCCAGTAGTAACGCGTTTAGGGACCGGGGCTACACCTTC. It encodes CASSNAFRDRGYTF. Full variable domain (outside the CDR3, taken from reference TRBV19 and TRBJ1-2): DGGITQSPKYLFRKEGQNVTLSCEQNLNHDAMYWYRQDPGQGLRLIYYSQIVNDFQKGDIAEGYSVSREKKESFPLTVTSAQKNPTAFYLCASSNAFRDRGYTFGSGTRLTVV.

V gene TRBV6-5 combines with J gene TRBJ1-1; D is ambiguous. Germline CDR1 and CDR2: MNHEY and SVGAGI. V lost 0 bases and J 3 bases, leaving 11 bases between the germline ends. The CDR3 loop spans 15 amino acids. The CDR3 DNA is TGTGCCAGCAGTTACTCGTTAGGGAGCGACACTGAAGCTTTCTTT. Protein: CASSYSLGSDTEAFF.

V is TRBV7-6 and J is TRBJ2-7; D unresolved. CDR3 size: 14 residues. Germline V gene sequence: CDR1 SGHVS, CDR2 FNYEAQ. V lost 5 bases to trimming and J lost 1 base, with 12 bases between them. The DNA of the CDR3 is TGTGCCAGCAGCCCGGCAGTGGATTCCTACGAGCAGTACTTC. Amino acid sequence: CASSPAVDSYEQYF.

This clone was seen more than once but under ten times. J is TRBJ1-2 and V is TRBV2; D is unclear. Trimming pared 5 bases from V and 3 bases from J, leaving 10 bases between. This CDR3 region has 13 residues. Per germline, CDR1 SNHLY and CDR2 FYNNEI. The CDR3 nucleotides are TGTGCCAGCAGTACCGGGATAGACTATGGCTACACCTTC. Translated: CASSTGIDYGYTF.